This TCR beta chain is from a study of identical twins. TCRdb itself ran the 5' RACE reads through MiXCR, one entry per CDR3 protein. The table shows 280,000 or so distinct CDR3 sequences, with approximately 8% occurring only once. General study results and limits: Beta out-of-frame twin sharing showed a weaker excess.

For this clonotype: Its antigen is undetermined. This sequence may be a read error, since a much larger clone differs from it by one base.

This sample also appeared in a second study, on yellow fever vaccine responses in identical twins.

The sequence was obtained from a woman aged 18-30 years in good health. The source material was memory (CD45RO+) T cells sorted from blood.

The CDR3 sequence is CATSMDLHSPLHF. CDR3 coding DNA: TGTGCCACCAGCATGGACCTTCATTCACCCCTCCACTTT. The chain uses TRBV15 and TRBJ1-6, with D hard to call. From germline, CDR1 is LNHNV and CDR2 YYDKDF (reference sequence). The CDR3 loop spans 13 amino acids. V shed 4 bases and J shed 8 bases, with 9 bases lying between them.